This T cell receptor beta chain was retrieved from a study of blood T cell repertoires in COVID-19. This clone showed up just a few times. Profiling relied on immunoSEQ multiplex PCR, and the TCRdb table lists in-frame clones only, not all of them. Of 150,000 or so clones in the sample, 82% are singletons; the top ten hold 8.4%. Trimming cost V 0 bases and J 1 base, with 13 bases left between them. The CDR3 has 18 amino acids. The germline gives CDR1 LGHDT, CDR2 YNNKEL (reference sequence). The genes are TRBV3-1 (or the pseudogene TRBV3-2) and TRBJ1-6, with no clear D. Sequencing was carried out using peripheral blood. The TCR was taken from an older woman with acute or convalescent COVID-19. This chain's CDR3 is CASSQDNSRPSYNSPLHF. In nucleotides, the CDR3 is TGTGCCAGCAGCCAAGATAACAGCCGTCCTTCCTATAATTCACCCCTCCACTTT.